A selection of T cell receptor beta chains follows, all from one sample in a study of OX40 agonist ivuxolimab in advanced cancers. Assay: immunoSEQ multiplex PCR; the TCRdb copy retains only in-frame clones and omits some. This sample has under 75,000 clones; around nine tenths occur once, and the top ten carry less than 10%. Here the sequenced sample was CD4+ or CD8+ T cells sorted from blood, taken in a trial of the OX40 agonist ivuxolimab. These TCRs come from an adult with an advanced solid tumor such as melanoma, head and neck, liver or kidney cancer. Both conserved end residues are part of each CDR3. A D gene is named only where the DNA matches it firmly. The size entry is marked missing in some rows and otherwise reads once, few, many or a size class.

j_call clone_size d_call v_call cdr3_aa cdr3_nt
TRBJ1-2 NA NA TRBV7-6 CASRPTGFYGYTF TGTGCCAGCAGACCCACCGGGTTCTATGGCTACACCTTC
TRBJ1-1 once NA TRBV10-2 CASSGSELFEAFF TGCGCCAGCAGTGGGTCTGAGCTTTTTGAAGCTTTCTTT
TRBJ1-1 NA NA TRBV6-5 CASSYSRGKEAFF TGTGCCAGCAGTTACTCGAGGGGAAAAGAAGCTTTCTTT
TRBJ1-6 NA NA TRBV5-8 CASSNSYNSPLHF TGTGCCAGCAGTAACAGTTATAATTCACCCCTCCACTTT
TRBJ2-7 NA TRBD1 TRBV2 CASSRGLDYEQYF TGTGCCAGCAGCAGGGGGCTGGACTACGAGCAGTACTTC
TRBJ2-3 NA TRBD1 TRBV10-3 CAISGGGQGPDTQYF TGTGCCATCAGTGGGGGAGGACAGGGGCCAGATACGCAGTATTTT
TRBJ2-7 once NA TRBV19 CASSKDFSSTYEQYF TGTGCCAGTAGTAAGGACTTCTCTTCCACCTACGAGCAGTACTTC
TRBJ1-4 NA NA TRBV4-1 CASSPTGGGAEKLFF TGCGCCAGCAGCCCGACGGGGGGGGGCGCAGAAAAACTGTTTTTT
TRBJ1-1 NA NA TRBV9 CASRTGNTEAFF TGTGCCAGCAGAACAGGGAACACTGAAGCTTTCTTT
TRBJ1-5 NA NA TRBV10-2 CASSEKLGWNQPQHF TGCGCCAGCAGTGAAAAATTAGGGTGGAATCAGCCCCAGCATTTT